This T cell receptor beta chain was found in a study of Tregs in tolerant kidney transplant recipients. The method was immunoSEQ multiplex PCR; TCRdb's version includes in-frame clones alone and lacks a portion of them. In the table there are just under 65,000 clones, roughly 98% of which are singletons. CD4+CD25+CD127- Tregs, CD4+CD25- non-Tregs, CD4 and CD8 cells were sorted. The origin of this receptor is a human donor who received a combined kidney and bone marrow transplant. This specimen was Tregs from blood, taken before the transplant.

CDR3 DNA: TGTGCCAGCAGAGGGACTATTTACACCGGGGAGCTGTTTTTT. As protein: CASRGTIYTGELFF. The rearrangement uses TRBV2 and TRBJ2-2, with TRBD2 matching over 7 bases. The trim removed 6 bases at V and 3 bases at J, leaving 4 bases unmatched. Germline V lookup: CDR1 SNHLY, CDR2 FYNNEI. The CDR3 covers 14 residues.